This TCR beta chain is from a study of naive and memory T cell subsets. Study-level results: Potentially, T cell activation and differentiation skew this RNA-based measurement.

Ligated cDNA underwent four rounds of PCR with nested alpha and beta constant region primers and SP2. Reverse transcription of blood and skin TCR RNA was primed at alpha and beta constant regions. MiXCR was run by TCRdb on the 5' RACE reads, yielding one entry per CDR3 protein. The sample contains about 32,000 distinct CDR3 sequences, approximately 16% of which appear only once. A UMI-containing oligonucleotide was joined by 3' ligation to the TCR cDNA template. Whole blood, over 2 ml, came from adult healthy volunteers. Input was about 1 to 1,100 ng of DNase-treated total RNA without cell sorting. This clonotype has ten or more counts. Antigen unknown. Germline CDR1 reads SEHNR; CDR2 reads FQNEAQ (reference sequence). The CDR3 runs to 15 residues. With 1 base removed from V and 4 bases from J, the gap between germline ends came to 12 bases.

The chain recombines TRBV7-9 with TRBJ2-3, with D possibly called TRBD1 or TRBD2 (6 bases each). This TCR was sampled from a female donor in good health. The CDR3 bases are TGTGCCAGCAGCTTAGAAGGGGGGCAGGCAGATACGCAGTATTTT. Protein product: CASSLEGGQADTQYF.